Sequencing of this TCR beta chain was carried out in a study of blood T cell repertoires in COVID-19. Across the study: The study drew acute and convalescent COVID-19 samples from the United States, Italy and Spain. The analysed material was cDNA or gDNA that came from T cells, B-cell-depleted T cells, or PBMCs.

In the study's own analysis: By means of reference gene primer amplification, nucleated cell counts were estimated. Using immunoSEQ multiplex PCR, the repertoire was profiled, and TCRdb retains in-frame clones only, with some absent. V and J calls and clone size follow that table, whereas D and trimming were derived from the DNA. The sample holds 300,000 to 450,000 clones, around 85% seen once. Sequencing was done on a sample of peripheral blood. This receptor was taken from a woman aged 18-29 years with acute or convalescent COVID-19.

The CDR3 nucleotides read TGTGCCAGCAGCAAGGACAGGGAGGGTGGCTACACCTTC. This codes for CASSKDREGGYTF. The V gene is TRBV5-4, the J gene TRBJ1-2; 8 nucleotides agree with TRBD1. The CDR3 sequence is 13 residues long. The germline gives CDR1 SGHNT, CDR2 YYREEE (reference sequence). With V trimmed by 4 bases and J by 7 bases, 6 bases remained unmatched.